This paragraph reports one TCR beta chain. Method: immunoSEQ multiplex PCR; TCRdb's copy keeps in-frame clones and lacks some. The sample lists some 200,000 clones, roughly 88% occurring once. The germline V gene has CDR1 SEHNR and CDR2 FQNEAQ (reference sequence). CDR3 length equals 15 residues. V dropped 6 bases and J dropped 5 bases, with 19 bases sitting between them. These data are taken from a study of blood T cell repertoires in COVID-19. The clonotype was recovered from a human donor in a cohort sampled during active COVID-19. V and J are TRBV7-9 and TRBJ1-2; TRBD1 might be the D (6 bases). Material: peripheral blood. CDR3 sequence: CASRPTGTQGYGYTF. DNA of the CDR3: TGTGCCAGCAGGCCGACAGGAACCCAGGGGTATGGCTACACCTTC.